This T cell receptor (beta chain) was recorded in a study of T cell repertoires in cytomegalovirus infection. Overall study: Public TCR beta signatures provided an indication of both CMV infection and a matching HLA type.

TCRdb used MiXCR to reprocess the reads, holding one entry per CDR3 protein. The sample yields fewer than 200,000 distinct CDR3 sequences, roughly a fifth seen once. Study outcomes and limitations: Summed frequency of shared TCR beta families picked out CMV carriers who also had the relevant HLA.

CDR3 length: 13 residues. Germline V gene lookup returns CDR1 SGHTA and CDR2 FQGNSA. Trimming pared 11 bases from V and 5 bases from J, leaving 16 bases between. On this clonotype itself: Its matching antigen is unknown.

The sequence derives from a human donor in good health (CMV status not recorded). Some clones in this sample may be carry-over from other donors' samples. The chain has TRBV7-2 and TRBJ1-3, with D unresolved. The sample in question was CD8+ T cells from cultured PBMCs, obtained from culture after CMV antigen stimulation. CDR3 region: CASLLYGRNTIYF. CDR3 in DNA: TGTGCCTCACTCCTGTACGGAAGAAACACCATATATTTT.